The 2 T cell receptor beta chains presented below share a single source sample, sequenced in a study of T-cell reconstitution after alpha-beta-depleted transplantation in children. Unique molecular identifiers tagged the TCRbeta library. TCRdb passed the PCR reads through MiXCR, listing each CDR3 protein once. The table has 350,000 to 400,000 distinct CDR3 sequences, 13% seen once. Sequencing was performed on PBMCs, taken from the stem cell graft. These receptors all come from a human donor who donated a stem cell graft to a child with Fanconi anemia.

In its sample, this clonotype was seen a few times. The rearrangement links TRBV9 to TRBJ1-1; D gene ambiguous. Germline loops: CDR1 SGDLS, CDR2 YYNGEE. V was pared by 4 bases and J by 0 bases, with 10 bases between. The CDR3 runs to 14 residues. CDR3 protein: CASSPNSMNTEAFF. CDR3 DNA: TGTGCCAGCAGCCCCAACTCTATGAACACTGAAGCTTTCTTT.

This clonotype was found a few times. This sequence joins TRBV15 and TRBJ2-3; D possibly corresponds to TRBD2 (6 bases). Germline V gene data show CDR1 as LNHNV and CDR2 as YYDKDF (reference sequence). The CDR3 has 17 amino acids. Trimming pared 3 bases from V and 4 bases from J, leaving 20 bases between. The CDR3, as DNA: TGTGCCACCAGCAGTCCATACGGTGGAGGGCGGGCAGATACGCAGTATTTT. Its protein product is CATSSPYGGGRADTQYF.